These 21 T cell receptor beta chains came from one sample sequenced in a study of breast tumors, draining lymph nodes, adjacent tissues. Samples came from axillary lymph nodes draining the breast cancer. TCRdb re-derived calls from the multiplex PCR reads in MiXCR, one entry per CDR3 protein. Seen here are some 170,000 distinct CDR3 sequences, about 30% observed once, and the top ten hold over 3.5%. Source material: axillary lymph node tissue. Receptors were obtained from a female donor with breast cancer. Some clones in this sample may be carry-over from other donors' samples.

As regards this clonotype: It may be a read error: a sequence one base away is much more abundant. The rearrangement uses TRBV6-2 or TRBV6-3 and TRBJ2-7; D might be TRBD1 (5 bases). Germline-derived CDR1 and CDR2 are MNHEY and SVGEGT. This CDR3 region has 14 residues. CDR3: CASSYGGAAYEQNF. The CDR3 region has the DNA TGTGCCAGCAGTTACGGTGGGGCGGCCTACGAGCAGAACTTC.

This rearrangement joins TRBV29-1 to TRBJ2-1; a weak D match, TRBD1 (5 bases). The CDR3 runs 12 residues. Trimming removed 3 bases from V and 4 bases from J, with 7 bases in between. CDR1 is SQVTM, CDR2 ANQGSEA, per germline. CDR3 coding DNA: TGCAGCGTTGAGGCAGGGTACAATGAGCAGTTCTTC. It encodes CSVEAGYNEQFF.

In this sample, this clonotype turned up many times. The CDR3 sequence is CASSGFGQTTNEKLFF. CDR3 coding DNA: TGTGCCAGCAGTGGTTTCGGACAAACAACTAATGAAAAACTGTTTTTT. This chain links TRBV2 with TRBJ1-4; weak D call: TRBD1 (5 bases). Germline CDR1 and CDR2: SNHLY and FYNNEI. The V end was cut by 4 bases, the J end by 0 bases, with 12 bases between. This CDR3 is built from 16 residues.

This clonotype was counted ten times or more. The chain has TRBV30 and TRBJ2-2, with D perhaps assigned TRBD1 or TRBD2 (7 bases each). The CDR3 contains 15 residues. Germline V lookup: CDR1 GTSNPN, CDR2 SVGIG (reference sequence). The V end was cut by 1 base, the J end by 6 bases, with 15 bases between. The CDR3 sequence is CAWSAGGGAAGELFF. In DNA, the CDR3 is TGTGCCTGGAGTGCAGGGGGGGGGGCGGCCGGGGAGCTGTTTTTT.

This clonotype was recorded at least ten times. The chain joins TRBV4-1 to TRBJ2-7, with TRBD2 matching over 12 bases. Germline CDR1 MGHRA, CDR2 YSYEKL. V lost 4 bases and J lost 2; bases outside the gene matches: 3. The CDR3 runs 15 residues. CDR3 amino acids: CASSRLAGAPYEQYF. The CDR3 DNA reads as TGCGCCAGCAGCCGACTAGCGGGGGCCCCCTACGAGCAGTACTTC.

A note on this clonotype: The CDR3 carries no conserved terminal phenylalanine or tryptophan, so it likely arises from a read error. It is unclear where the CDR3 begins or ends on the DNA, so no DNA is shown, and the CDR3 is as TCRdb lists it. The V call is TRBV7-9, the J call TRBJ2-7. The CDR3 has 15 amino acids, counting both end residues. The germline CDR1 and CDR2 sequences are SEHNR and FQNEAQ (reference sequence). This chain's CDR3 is CASSLGRQNSTSSTS.

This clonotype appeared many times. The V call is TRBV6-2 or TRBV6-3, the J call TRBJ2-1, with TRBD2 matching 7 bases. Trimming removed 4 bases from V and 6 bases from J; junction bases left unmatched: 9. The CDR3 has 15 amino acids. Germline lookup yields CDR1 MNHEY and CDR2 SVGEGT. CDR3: CASSWGVGGANEQFF. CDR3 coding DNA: TGTGCCAGCAGTTGGGGCGTGGGAGGGGCCAATGAGCAGTTCTTC.

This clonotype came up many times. CDR3: CASSQWGLAGETQYF. For the CDR3, the DNA is TGCGCCAGCAGCCAATGGGGACTAGCGGGAGAGACCCAGTACTTC. The J gene is TRBJ2-5, the V gene TRBV4-3; 12 bases fit TRBD2. CDR3 size: 15 residues. With V trimmed by 2 bases and J by 4 bases, 2 bases remained unmatched. Germline V gene data show CDR1 as LGHNA and CDR2 as YSLEER.

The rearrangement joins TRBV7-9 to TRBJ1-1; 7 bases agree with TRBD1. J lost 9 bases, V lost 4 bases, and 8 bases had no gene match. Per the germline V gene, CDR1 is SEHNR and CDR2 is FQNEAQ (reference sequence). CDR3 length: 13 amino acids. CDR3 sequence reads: CASSSPRGRKAFF. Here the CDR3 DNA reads TGTGCCAGCAGCTCGCCCAGGGGGAGAAAAGCTTTCTTT.

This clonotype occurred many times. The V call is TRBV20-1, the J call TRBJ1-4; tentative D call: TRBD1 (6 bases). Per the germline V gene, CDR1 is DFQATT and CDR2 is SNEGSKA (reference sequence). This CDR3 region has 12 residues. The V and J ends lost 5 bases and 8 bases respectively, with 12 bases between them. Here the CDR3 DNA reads TGCAGTGCTCCGGGACAAGACGAAAAACTGTTTTTT. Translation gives CSAPGQDEKLFF.

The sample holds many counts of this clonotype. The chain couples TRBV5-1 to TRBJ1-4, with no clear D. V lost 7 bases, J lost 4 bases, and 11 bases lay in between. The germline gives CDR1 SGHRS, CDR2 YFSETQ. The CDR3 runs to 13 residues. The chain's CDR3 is CASGFTVNEKLFF. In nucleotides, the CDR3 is TGCGCCAGCGGGTTCACCGTTAATGAAAAACTGTTTTTT.

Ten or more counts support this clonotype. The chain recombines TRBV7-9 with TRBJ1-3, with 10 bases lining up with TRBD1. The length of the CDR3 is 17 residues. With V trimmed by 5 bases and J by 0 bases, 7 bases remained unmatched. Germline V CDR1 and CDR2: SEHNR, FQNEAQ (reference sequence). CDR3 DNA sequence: TGTGCCAGCAGCGCGGGGGACAGGGGAGTCTCTGGAAACACCATATATTTT. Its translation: CASSAGDRGVSGNTIYF.

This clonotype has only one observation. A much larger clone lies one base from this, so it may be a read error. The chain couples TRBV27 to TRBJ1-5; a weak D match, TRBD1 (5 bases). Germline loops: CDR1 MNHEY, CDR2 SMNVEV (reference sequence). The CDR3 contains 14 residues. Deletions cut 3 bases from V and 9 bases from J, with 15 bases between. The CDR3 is CASSFGRGGLPQHF. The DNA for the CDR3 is TGTGCCAGCAGTTTTGGGAGGGGTGGTCTGCCCCAGCATTTT.

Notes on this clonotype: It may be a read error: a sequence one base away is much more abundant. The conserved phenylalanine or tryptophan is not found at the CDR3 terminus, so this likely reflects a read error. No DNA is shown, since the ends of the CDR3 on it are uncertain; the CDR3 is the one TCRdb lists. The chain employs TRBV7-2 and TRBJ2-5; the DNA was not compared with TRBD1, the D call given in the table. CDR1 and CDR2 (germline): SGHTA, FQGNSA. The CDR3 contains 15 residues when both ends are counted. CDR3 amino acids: CASSSLSGWGETQHL.

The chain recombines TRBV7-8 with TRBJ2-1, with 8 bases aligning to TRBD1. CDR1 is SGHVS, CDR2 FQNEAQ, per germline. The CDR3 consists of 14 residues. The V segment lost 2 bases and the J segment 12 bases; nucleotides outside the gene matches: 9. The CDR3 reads CASSLYRGADTQFF. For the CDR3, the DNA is TGTGCCAGCAGCTTATACAGGGGGGCAGATACGCAGTTCTTC.

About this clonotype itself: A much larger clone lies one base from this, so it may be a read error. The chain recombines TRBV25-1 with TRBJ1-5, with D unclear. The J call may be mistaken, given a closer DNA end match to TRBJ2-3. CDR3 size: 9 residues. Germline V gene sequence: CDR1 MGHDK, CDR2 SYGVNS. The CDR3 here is CASNQPQYF. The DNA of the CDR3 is TGTGCCAGCAATCAGCCCCAGTATTTT.

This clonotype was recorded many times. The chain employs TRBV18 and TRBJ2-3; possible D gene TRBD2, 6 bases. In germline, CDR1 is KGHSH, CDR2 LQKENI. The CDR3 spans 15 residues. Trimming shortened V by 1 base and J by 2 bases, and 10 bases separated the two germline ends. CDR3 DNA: TGTGCCAGCTCACCACAGCCGGGACTCACAGATACGCAGTATTTT. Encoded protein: CASSPQPGLTDTQYF.

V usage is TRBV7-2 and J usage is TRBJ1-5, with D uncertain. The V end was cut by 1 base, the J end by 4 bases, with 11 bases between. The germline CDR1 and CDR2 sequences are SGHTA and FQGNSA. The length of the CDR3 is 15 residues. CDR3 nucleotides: TGTGCCAGCAGCTTAGGGCTGGGTAGTAATCAGCCCCAGCATTTT. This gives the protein CASSLGLGSNQPQHF.

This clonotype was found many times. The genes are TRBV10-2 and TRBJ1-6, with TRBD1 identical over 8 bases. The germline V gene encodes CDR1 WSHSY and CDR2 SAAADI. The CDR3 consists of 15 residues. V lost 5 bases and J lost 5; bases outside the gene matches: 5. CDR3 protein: CASSPGQANNSPLHF. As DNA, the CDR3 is TGCGCCAGCAGTCCGGGACAGGCCAATAATTCACCCCTCCACTTT.

The CDR3 DNA is TGCAGTGCTAGTCGACCACAGGGTCCTGAAGCTTTCTTT. This sequence encodes CSASRPQGPEAFF. The V and J genes are TRBV20-1 and TRBJ1-1; maybe TRBD1 (6 bases). This CDR3 comprises 13 residues. The germline V and J ends were trimmed by 3 bases and 6 bases, with 14 bases remaining between them. Germline values: CDR1 DFQATT, CDR2 SNEGSKA (reference sequence).

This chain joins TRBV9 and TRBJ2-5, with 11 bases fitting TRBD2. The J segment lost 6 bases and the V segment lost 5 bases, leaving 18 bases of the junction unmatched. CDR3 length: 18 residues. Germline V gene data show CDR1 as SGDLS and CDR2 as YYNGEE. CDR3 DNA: TGTGCCAGCAGTAGCGGGGGGGCTTTTCGCGACATCCTCCAGACCCAGTACTTC. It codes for CASSSGGAFRDILQTQYF.